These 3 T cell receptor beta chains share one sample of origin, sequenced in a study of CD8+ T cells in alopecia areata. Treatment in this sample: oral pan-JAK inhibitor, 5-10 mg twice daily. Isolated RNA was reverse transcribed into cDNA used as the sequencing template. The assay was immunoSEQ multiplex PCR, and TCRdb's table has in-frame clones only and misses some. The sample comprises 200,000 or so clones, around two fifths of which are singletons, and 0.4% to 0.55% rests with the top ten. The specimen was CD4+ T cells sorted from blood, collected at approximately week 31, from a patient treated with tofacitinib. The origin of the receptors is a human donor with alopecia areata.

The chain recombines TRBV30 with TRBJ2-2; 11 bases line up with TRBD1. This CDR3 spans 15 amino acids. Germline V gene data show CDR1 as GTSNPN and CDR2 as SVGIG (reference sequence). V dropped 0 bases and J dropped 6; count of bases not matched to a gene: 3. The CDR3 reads CAWSVRGQGAGELFF. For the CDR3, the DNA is TGTGCCTGGAGTGTTCGGGGACAGGGGGCCGGGGAGCTGTTTTTT.

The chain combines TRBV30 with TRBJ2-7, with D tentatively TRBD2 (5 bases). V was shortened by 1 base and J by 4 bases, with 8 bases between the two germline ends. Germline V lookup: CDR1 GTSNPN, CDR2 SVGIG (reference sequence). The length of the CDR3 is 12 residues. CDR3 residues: CAWSGRVYEQYF. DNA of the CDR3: TGTGCCTGGAGTGGGCGGGTTTACGAGCAGTACTTC.

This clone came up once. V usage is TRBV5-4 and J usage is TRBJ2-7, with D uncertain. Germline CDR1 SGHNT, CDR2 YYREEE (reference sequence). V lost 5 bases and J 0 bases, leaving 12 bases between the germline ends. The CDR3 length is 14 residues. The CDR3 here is CASSTEISSYEQYF. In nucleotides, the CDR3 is TGTGCCAGCAGTACGGAGATAAGCTCCTACGAGCAGTACTTC.